Listed below are T cell receptor beta chains from one sample, sequenced in a study of T cell responses to AZD1222 COVID-19 vaccine. Clones were sequenced by immunoSEQ multiplex PCR, and TCRdb holds only the in-frame ones, with some missing. This table holds about 140,000 clones, approximately 90% found once. This sample comprised peripheral blood, obtained on day 0 of AZD1222 vaccination. All receptors come from an adult in good health. Both conserved end residues are part of each CDR3. The order of the fields is V gene, D gene, J gene, clone size, CDR3 protein, CDR3 DNA. D genes are given only for firm matches. Size is omitted from some rows. Given values are once, few, many or a class for expanded clones.

v_gene: TRBV5-1; d_gene: TRBD1; j_gene: TRBJ1-1; abundance: once; CDR3aa: CASSPTGTPTEAFF; CDR3nt: TGCGCCAGCAGCCCGACAGGGACTCCGACTGAAGCTTTCTTT
v_gene: TRBV6-5; d_gene: TRBD2; j_gene: TRBJ2-1; abundance: -; CDR3aa: CASSRTSTDEQFF; CDR3nt: TGTGCCAGCAGCCGGACTAGCACAGATGAGCAGTTCTTC
v_gene: TRBV4-3; d_gene: TRBD1; j_gene: TRBJ2-7; abundance: -; CDR3aa: CASSQTDRGYNEQYF; CDR3nt: TGCGCCAGCAGCCAAACGGACAGGGGGTACAACGAGCAGTACTTC
v_gene: TRBV19; d_gene: TRBD1; j_gene: TRBJ1-1; abundance: -; CDR3aa: CASSPGQWNTEAFF; CDR3nt: TGTGCCAGTAGCCCGGGACAGTGGAACACTGAAGCTTTCTTT
v_gene: TRBV19; d_gene: TRBD1; j_gene: TRBJ1-6; abundance: -; CDR3aa: CASSIQGANSPLHF; CDR3nt: TGTGCCAGTAGTATACAGGGGGCTAATTCACCCCTCCACTTT
v_gene: TRBV19; d_gene: -; j_gene: TRBJ2-7; abundance: -; CDR3aa: CASSLRGPYEQYF; CDR3nt: TGTGCCAGTAGTCTCAGGGGCCCCTACGAGCAGTACTTC
v_gene: TRBV5-1; d_gene: -; j_gene: TRBJ2-1; abundance: -; CDR3aa: CASSLAGAASSYNEQFF; CDR3nt: TGCGCCAGCAGCTTGGCGGGAGCCGCCAGCTCCTACAATGAGCAGTTCTTC
v_gene: TRBV5-1; d_gene: -; j_gene: TRBJ1-4; abundance: -; CDR3aa: CASSPEGGRDEKLFF; CDR3nt: TGCGCCAGCAGCCCGGAGGGGGGGCGCGATGAAAAACTGTTTTTT
v_gene: TRBV3-1/TRBV3-2; d_gene: -; j_gene: TRBJ1-5; abundance: -; CDR3aa: CASSLFRDQPQHF; CDR3nt: TGTGCCAGCAGCCTGTTTCGGGATCAGCCCCAGCATTTT
v_gene: TRBV7-9; d_gene: -; j_gene: TRBJ1-5; abundance: -; CDR3aa: CASSFREGLKIWSNRPQHF; CDR3nt: TGTGCCAGCAGCTTCCGTGAGGGTCTAAAGATTTGGAGCAATCGGCCCCAGCATTTT
v_gene: TRBV19; d_gene: -; j_gene: TRBJ1-1; abundance: -; CDR3aa: CASSISLGTEAFF; CDR3nt: TGTGCCAGTAGTATCAGCTTGGGGACTGAAGCTTTCTTT
v_gene: TRBV6-5; d_gene: TRBD1; j_gene: TRBJ1-2; abundance: few; CDR3aa: CASSRDRGGLGYTF; CDR3nt: TGTGCCAGCAGCCGGGACAGGGGGGGTCTTGGCTACACCTTC
v_gene: TRBV19; d_gene: TRBD2; j_gene: TRBJ2-1; abundance: -; CDR3aa: CASSSITKGLGPGGVMGEQFF; CDR3nt: TGTGCCAGTAGTAGTATTACCAAGGGACTGGGGCCGGGAGGGGTAATGGGTGAGCAGTTCTTC
v_gene: TRBV5-4; d_gene: -; j_gene: TRBJ1-3; abundance: -; CDR3aa: CASSNPSSGNTIYF; CDR3nt: TGTGCCAGCAGTAATCCTTCCTCTGGAAACACCATATATTTT
v_gene: TRBV7-9; d_gene: -; j_gene: TRBJ1-1; abundance: -; CDR3aa: CASSLEGGSEAFF; CDR3nt: TGTGCCAGCAGCTTAGAGGGAGGGAGTGAAGCTTTCTTT
v_gene: TRBV29-1; d_gene: TRBD1; j_gene: TRBJ1-1; abundance: -; CDR3aa: CSVARQGTEAFF; CDR3nt: TGCAGCGTTGCAAGACAGGGGACTGAAGCTTTCTTT
v_gene: TRBV6-1; d_gene: -; j_gene: TRBJ1-4; abundance: -; CDR3aa: CASSEATGSYEKLFF; CDR3nt: TGTGCCAGCAGTGAAGCGACAGGTTCCTATGAAAAACTGTTTTTT
v_gene: TRBV5-6; d_gene: -; j_gene: TRBJ2-1; abundance: -; CDR3aa: CASSLPADSMAFF; CDR3nt: TGTGCCAGCAGCCTACCGGCAGACTCTATGGCGTTCTTC
v_gene: TRBV6-5; d_gene: -; j_gene: TRBJ1-1; abundance: -; CDR3aa: CASSLRGWAHTEAFF; CDR3nt: TGTGCCAGCAGTTTGAGGGGATGGGCCCACACTGAAGCTTTCTTT
v_gene: TRBV29-1; d_gene: -; j_gene: TRBJ1-1; abundance: -; CDR3aa: CSVNRAATEAFF; CDR3nt: TGCAGCGTAAACAGGGCGGCCACTGAAGCTTTCTTT